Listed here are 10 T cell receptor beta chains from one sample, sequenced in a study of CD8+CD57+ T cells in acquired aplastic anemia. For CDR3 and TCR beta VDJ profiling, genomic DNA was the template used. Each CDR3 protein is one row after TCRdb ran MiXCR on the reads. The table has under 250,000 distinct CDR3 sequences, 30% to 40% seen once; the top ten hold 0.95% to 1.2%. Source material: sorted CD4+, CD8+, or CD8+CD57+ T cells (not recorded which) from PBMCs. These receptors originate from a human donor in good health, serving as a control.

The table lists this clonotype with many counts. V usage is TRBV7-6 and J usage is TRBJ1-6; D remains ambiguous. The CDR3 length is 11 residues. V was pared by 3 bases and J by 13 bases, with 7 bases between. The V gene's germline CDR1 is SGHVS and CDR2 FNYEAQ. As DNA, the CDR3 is TGTGCCAGCAGCTTCGATGGTCCCCTCCACTTT. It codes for CASSFDGPLHF. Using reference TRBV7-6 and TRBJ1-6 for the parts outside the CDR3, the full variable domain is GAGVSQSPRYKVTKRGQDVALRCDPISGHVSLYWYRQALGQGPEFLTYFNYEAQQDKSGLPNDRFSAERPEGSISTLTIQRTEQRDSAMYRCASSFDGPLHFGNGTRLTVT.

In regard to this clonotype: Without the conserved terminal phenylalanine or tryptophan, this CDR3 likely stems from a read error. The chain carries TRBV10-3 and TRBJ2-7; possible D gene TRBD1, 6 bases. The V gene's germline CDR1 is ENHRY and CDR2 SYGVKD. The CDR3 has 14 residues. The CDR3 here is CASSPTGLSYEQYL. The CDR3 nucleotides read TGTGCCAGCAGTCCGACAGGACTCTCCTACGAGCAGTACCTC.

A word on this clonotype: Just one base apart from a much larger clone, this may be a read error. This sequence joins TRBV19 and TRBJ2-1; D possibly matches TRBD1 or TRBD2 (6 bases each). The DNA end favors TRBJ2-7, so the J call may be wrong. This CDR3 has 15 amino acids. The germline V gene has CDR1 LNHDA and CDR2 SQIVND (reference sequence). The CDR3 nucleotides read TGTGCCAGTAGTATAGATGGGGGGCCCTTCAATGAGCAGTACTTC. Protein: CASSIDGGPFNEQYF.

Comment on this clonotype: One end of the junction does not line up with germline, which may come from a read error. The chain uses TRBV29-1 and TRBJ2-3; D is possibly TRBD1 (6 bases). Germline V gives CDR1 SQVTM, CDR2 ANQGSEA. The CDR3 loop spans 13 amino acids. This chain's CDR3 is CSVGQYFSDTQCF. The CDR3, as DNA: TGCAGCGTAGGACAGTACTTCTCAGATACGCAGTGTTTT.

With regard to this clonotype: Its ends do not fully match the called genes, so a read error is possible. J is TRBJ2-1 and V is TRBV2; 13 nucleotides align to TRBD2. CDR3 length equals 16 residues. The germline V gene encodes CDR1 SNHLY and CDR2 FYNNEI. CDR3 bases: TGTGCCAGCAGTGGATATACTAGCGGGGGGGCCGATGAGCAGCTCTTC. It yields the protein CASSGYTSGGADEQLF.

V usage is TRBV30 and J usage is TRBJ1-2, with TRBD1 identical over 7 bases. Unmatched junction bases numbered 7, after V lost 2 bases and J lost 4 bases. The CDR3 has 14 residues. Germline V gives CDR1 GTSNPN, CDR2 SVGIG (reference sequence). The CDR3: CAWSPAGGGYGYTF. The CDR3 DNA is TGTGCCTGGAGTCCAGCAGGGGGTGGCTATGGCTACACCTTC.

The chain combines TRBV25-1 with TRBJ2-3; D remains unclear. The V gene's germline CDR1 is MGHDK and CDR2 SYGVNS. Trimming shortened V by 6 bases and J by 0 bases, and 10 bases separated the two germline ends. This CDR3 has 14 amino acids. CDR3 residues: CASRGSASTDTQYF. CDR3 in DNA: TGTGCCAGCAGGGGGTCAGCAAGCACAGATACGCAGTATTTT.

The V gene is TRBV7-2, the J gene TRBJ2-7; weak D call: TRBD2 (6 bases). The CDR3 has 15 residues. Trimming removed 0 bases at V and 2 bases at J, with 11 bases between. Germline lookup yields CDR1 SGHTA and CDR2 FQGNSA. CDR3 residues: CASSLAGGDPYEQYF. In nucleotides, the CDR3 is TGTGCCAGCAGCTTAGCCGGGGGAGATCCCTACGAGCAGTACTTC.

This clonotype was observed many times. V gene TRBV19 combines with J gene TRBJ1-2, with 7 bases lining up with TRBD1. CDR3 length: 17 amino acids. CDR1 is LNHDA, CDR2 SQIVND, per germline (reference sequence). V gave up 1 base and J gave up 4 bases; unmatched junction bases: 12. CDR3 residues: CASSIGYPGTEFYGYTF. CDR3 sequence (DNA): TGTGCCAGTAGTATAGGGTATCCTGGGACAGAGTTCTATGGCTACACCTTC.

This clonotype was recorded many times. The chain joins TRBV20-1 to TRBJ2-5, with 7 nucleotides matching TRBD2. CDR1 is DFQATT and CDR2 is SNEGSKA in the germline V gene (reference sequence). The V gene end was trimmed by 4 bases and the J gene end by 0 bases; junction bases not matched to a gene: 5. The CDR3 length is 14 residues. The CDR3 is CSANPLAYQETQYF. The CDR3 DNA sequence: TGCAGTGCTAACCCACTAGCGTACCAAGAGACCCAGTACTTC.